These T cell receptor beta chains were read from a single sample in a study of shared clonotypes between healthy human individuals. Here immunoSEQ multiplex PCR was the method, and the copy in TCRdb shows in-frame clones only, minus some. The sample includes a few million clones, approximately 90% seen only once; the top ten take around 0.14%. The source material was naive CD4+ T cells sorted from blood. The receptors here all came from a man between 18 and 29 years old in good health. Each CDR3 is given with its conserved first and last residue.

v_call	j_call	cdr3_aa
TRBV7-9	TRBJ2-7	CASSPGGYEQYF
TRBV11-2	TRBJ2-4	CASSDTPGGKAKNIQYF
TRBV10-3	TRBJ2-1	CAISEGAWGEQFF
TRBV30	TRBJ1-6	CAWRITGGYSPLHF
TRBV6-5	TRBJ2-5	CASSNTDRQETQYF
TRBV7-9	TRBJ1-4	CASSSPGQKGTEKLFF
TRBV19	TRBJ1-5	CASRGTGNNQPQHF
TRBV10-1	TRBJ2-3	CASSESTGATTDTQYF
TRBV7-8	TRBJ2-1	CASSSAPGLVNPNEQFF
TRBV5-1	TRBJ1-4	CASSHMDGANEKLFF
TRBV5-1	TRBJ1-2	CASSPTGSGGFPGYTF
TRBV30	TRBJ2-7	CAWARTSDEQYF
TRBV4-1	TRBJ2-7	CAPTIEGEQYF
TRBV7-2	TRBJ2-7	CASSQVLGTYEQYF
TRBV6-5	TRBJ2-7	CAVGLAGGEQYF
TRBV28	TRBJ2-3	CASRKPAGSTDTQYF
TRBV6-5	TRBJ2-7	CASSYREGTYEQYF
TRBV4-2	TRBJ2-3	CASSQQGDTQYF
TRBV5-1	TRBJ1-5	CASSFTPNQPQHF
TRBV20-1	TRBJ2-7	CSARGGYEQYF